Here is one T cell receptor (beta chain) with its context. Its matching antigen is unknown. Germline is not matched at one junction end, which may reflect a read error. This record comes from a study of human thymus T cells. Obtained as resections during corrective heart surgery, the thymus tissue was then studied. The study's findings and limits: Related research has reported that thymic repertoires overlap highly among unrelated individuals.

This CDR3 is 11 amino acids long. CDR1 is MGHDK, CDR2 SYGVNS, per germline. Clones were read by immunoSEQ multiplex PCR, and TCRdb kept only the in-frame ones, dropping some. The repertoire has 78,000 or so clones, nearly 98% of them found once; the top ten carry roughly 0.03%. The chain combines TRBV25-1 with TRBJ1-2; D possibly corresponds to TRBD1 (6 bases). The sequence came from a boy younger than two with a congenital heart defect but otherwise immunologically healthy. Sequences were obtained from thymus tissue. The CDR3 region has the DNA TGTGCCAGCAGTCAAGGGGGGGTGAGGTCTTTC. This gives the protein CASSQGGVRSF.